This TCR beta chain was found in a study of vaccination and CD4 T cells after COVID-19. At the Johns Hopkins FTIC core, DNA taken from cultured CD4+ T cells was sequenced by way of the Oncomine TCR Beta short-read assay. One entry per CDR3 protein results from TCRdb running MiXCR on the PCR reads. The data contain approximately 22,000 distinct CDR3 sequences, roughly three fifths of them singletons. Treatment noted: approximately nine-day PBMC culture with coronavirus spike peptide pools or control peptides (ViraFEST assay). Per the germline V gene, CDR1 is MNHEY and CDR2 is SVGAGI. The CDR3 runs 14 residues. Between the trimmed V and J ends, which lost 2 bases and 2 bases, there was a span of 10 bases. This clonotype showed up just a few times. Its antigen is unknown.

The chain is built from TRBV6-5 and TRBJ2-7; unclear D gene. The source is a human donor who received a COVID-19 vaccine. This material consisted of CD4+ T cells from blood, cultured in vitro, taken after SARS-CoV-2 vaccination. The CDR3 reads CASSYGPEPYEQYF. CDR3 nucleotide sequence: TGTGCCAGCAGTTACGGGCCGGAGCCCTACGAGCAGTACTTC.